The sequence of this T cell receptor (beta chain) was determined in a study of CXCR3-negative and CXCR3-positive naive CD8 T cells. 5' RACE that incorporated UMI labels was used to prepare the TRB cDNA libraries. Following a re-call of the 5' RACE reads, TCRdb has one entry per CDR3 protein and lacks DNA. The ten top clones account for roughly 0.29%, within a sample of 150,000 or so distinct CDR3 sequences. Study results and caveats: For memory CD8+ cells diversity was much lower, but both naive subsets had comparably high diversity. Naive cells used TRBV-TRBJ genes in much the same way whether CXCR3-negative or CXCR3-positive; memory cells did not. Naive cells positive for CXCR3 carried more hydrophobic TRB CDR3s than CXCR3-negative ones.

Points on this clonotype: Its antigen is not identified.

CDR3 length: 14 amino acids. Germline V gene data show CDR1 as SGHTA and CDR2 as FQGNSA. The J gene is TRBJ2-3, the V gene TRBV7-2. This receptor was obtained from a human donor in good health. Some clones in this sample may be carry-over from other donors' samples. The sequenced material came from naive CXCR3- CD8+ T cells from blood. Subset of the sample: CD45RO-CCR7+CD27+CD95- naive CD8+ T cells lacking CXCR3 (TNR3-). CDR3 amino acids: CASSLVLSTDTQYF.